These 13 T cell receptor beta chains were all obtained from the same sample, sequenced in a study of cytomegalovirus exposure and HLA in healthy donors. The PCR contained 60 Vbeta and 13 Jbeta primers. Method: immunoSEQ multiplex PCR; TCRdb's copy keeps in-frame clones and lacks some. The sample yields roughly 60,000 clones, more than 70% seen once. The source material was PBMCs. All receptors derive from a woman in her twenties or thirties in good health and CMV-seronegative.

The DNA of the CDR3 is TGTGCCAGCAGTTACGTAGGACAGAAGAATGAAAAACTGTTTTTT. Protein: CASSYVGQKNEKLFF. The chain uses TRBV6-6 and TRBJ1-4; perhaps TRBD1 as D (6 bases). Looked up from germline, CDR1 is MNHNY and CDR2 is SVGAGI (reference sequence). Deletions cut 2 bases from V and 5 bases from J, with 12 bases between. This CDR3 has 15 residues.

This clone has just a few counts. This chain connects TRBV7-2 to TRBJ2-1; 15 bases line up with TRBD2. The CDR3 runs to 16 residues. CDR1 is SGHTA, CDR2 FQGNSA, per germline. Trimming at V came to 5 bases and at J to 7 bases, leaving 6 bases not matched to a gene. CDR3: CASSRDGTSGRNEQFF. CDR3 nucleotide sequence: TGTGCCAGCAGCCGGGATGGGACTAGCGGGAGGAATGAGCAGTTCTTC. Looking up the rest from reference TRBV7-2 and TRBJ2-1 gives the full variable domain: GAGVSQSPSNKVTEKGKDVELRCDPISGHTALYWYRQSLGQGLEFLIYFQGNSAPDKSGLPSDRFSAERTGGSVSTLTIQRTQQEDSAVYLCASSRDGTSGRNEQFFGPGTRLTVL.

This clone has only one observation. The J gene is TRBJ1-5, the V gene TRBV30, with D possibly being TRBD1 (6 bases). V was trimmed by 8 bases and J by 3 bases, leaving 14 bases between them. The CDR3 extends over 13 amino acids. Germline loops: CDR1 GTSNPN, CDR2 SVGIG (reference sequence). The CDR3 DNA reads TGTGCCGTCGGGGGGGGCGACAATCAGCCCCAGCATTTT. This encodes CAVGGGDNQPQHF.

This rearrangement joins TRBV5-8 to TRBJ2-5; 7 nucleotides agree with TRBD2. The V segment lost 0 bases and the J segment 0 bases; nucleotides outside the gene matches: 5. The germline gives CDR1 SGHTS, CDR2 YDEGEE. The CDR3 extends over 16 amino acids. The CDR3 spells CASSLVTGGNQETQYF. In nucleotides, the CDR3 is TGTGCCAGCAGCTTGGTAACGGGAGGCAACCAAGAGACCCAGTACTTC.

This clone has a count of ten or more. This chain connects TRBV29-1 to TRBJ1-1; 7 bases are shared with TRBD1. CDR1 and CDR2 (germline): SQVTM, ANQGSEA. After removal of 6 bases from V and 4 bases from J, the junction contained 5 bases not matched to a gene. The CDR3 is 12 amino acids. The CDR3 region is CSVRTGLTEAFF. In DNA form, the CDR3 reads TGCAGCGTAAGGACAGGCCTCACTGAAGCTTTCTTT.

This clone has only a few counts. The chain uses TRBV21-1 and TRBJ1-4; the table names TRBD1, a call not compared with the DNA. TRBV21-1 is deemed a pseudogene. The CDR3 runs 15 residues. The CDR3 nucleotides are TGTGCCAGCCAAGGACAGGGGTTGACTAATGAAAAACTGTTTTTT. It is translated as CASQGQGLTNEKLFF.

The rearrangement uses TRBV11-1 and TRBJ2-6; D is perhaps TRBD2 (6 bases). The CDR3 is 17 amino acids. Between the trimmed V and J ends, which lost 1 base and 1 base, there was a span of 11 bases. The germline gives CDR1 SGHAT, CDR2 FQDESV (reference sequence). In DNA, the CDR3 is TGTGCCAGCAGCTTAGAGGACGGGACTTCTGGGGCCAACGTCCTGACTTTC. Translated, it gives CASSLEDGTSGANVLTF.

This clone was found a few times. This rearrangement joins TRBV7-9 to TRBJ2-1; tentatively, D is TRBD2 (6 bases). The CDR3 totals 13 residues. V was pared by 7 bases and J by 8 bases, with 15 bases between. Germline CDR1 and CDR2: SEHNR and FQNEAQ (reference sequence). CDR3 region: CASTPTSRYEQFF. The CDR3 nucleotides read TGTGCCAGCACCCCGACTAGTCGGTATGAGCAGTTCTTC.

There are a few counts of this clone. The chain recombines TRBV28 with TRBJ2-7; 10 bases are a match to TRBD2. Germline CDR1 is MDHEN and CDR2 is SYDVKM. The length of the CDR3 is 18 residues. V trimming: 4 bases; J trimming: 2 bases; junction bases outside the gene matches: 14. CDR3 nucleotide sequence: TGTGCCAGCAGTTCTACTCTGGGCCCGCTAGCGGGAGCCTACGAGCAGTACTTC. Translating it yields CASSSTLGPLAGAYEQYF.

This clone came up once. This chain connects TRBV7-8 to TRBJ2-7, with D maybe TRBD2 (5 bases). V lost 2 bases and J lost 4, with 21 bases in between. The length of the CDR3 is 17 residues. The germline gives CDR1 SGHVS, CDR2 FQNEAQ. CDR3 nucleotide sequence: TGTGCCAGCAGCTTATTGGTTGGTCGCGGAGGAAGTTACGAGCAGTACTTC. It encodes CASSLLVGRGGSYEQYF.

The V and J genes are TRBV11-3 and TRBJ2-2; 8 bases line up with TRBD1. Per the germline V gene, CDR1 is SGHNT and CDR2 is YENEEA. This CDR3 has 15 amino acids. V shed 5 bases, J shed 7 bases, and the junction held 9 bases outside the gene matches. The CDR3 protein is CASSQHQGAGGELFF. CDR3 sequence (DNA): TGTGCCAGCAGCCAACACCAGGGGGCAGGCGGGGAGCTGTTTTTT.

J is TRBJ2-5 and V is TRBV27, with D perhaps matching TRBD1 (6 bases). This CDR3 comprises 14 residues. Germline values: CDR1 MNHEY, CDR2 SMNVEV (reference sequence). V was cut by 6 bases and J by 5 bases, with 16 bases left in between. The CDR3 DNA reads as TGTGCCAGCAGCTTCACAGGGACGGGGGAGACCCAGTACTTC. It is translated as CASSFTGTGETQYF.

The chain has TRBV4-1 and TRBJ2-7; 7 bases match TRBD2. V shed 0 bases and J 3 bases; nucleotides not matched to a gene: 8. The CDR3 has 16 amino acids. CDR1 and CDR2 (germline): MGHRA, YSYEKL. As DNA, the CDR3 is TGCGCCAGCAGCCAAGAAGGGCCGGGACTAAGCTACGAGCAGTACGTC. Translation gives CASSQEGPGLSYEQYV.